Listed below are T cell receptor beta chains from one sample, sequenced in a study of prognosis after radiotherapy for stage I lung cancer. TCRdb re-called the multiplex PCR reads through MiXCR, storing one row per CDR3 protein. The sample lists 15,000 to 20,000 distinct CDR3 sequences; approximately 28% were seen once. The sequencing here drew on PBMCs, taken before or after stereotactic body radiation therapy (not recorded which). The receptors stem from a donor aged 50 or older with non-small cell lung cancer. The CDR3 runs from the conserved cysteine through the conserved F or W.

>TRBJ2-5|TRBV29-1
CSVVVGGPLETQYF
>TRBJ2-7|TRBV5-4
CASSLSGKPKFEQYF
>TRBJ1-1|TRBV29-1
CSVEGLASNTEAFF
>TRBJ2-7|TRBV10-3
CAIRLTSVLYEQYF
>TRBJ2-7|TRBV7-9
CASSPQGDAYEQYF
>TRBJ2-7|TRBV7-9
CASSLVGYEQYF
>TRBJ2-1|TRBV29-1
CSVEGGRTYNEQFF
>TRBJ1-4|TRBV7-9
CASSSDGGFNEKLFF
>NA|TRBV6-1
CASSGNMGPQPQYF
>TRBJ2-2|TRBV20-1
CSASAQGANTGELFF
>TRBJ2-2|TRBV30
CAWRESHTGELFF
>TRBJ2-1|TRBV7-2
CASSLSRNNEQFF
>TRBJ1-5|TRBV7-2
CASSLEVGTGGWIQPQHF
>TRBJ2-3|TRBV7-2
CASSVSGRASTDTQYF
>TRBJ2-7|TRBV20-1
CSARGASGSNEQYF
>TRBJ2-7|TRBV3-1
CASSQARPPYYEQYF
>TRBJ2-3|TRBV19
CASSIGAGLTDTQYF
>TRBJ2-2|TRBV7-9
CASSTSPGQGEPGELFF
>TRBJ1-1|TRBV19
CASSITGATEAFF
>TRBJ1-1|TRBV12-3/TRBV12-4
CASSLALTRVETEAIF
>TRBJ2-2|TRBV10-3
CAIRIGTGAGTGELFF
>TRBJ2-7|TRBV20-1
CSALGVKGEQYF
>TRBJ1-6|TRBV9
CASSVAGGNSPLHF
>TRBJ2-7|TRBV6-1
CASSKGQLTYEQYF
>TRBJ1-1|TRBV28
CASRGTGNTEAFF
>TRBJ1-5|TRBV24-1
CATSDSPLGRNQPQHF
>TRBJ1-6|TRBV20-1
CSARDSTGSPLHF
>TRBJ2-1|TRBV5-1
CASSSTGATSYNEQFF
>TRBJ2-5|TRBV20-1
CSASIRNQETQYF
>TRBJ2-7|TRBV12-5
CASGRRVVSYEQYF
>TRBJ1-3|TRBV15
CATSRDLGSGNTIYF
>TRBJ2-5|TRBV19
CASGPRVLETQYF
>TRBJ2-7|TRBV27
CASSLSSGAHYEQYF
>TRBJ1-3|TRBV5-1
CASSLEYPSGTTIYF
>TRBJ1-1|TRBV6-2/TRBV6-3
CAGCYSPQGYAFF
>TRBJ2-5|TRBV4-3
CASSQNLVGRETQYF
>TRBJ2-3|TRBV5-4
CASSLVAEDTQYF
>TRBJ1-4|TRBV30
CAWSFHRGDIEKLFF
>TRBJ2-7|TRBV11-2
CASSLGVEQYF
>TRBJ1-6|TRBV20-1
CSAGPGTGDNSPLHF
>TRBJ1-4|TRBV9
CASSGDRGRGATNEKLFF
>TRBJ2-3|TRBV2
CASRPGGSTDTQYF